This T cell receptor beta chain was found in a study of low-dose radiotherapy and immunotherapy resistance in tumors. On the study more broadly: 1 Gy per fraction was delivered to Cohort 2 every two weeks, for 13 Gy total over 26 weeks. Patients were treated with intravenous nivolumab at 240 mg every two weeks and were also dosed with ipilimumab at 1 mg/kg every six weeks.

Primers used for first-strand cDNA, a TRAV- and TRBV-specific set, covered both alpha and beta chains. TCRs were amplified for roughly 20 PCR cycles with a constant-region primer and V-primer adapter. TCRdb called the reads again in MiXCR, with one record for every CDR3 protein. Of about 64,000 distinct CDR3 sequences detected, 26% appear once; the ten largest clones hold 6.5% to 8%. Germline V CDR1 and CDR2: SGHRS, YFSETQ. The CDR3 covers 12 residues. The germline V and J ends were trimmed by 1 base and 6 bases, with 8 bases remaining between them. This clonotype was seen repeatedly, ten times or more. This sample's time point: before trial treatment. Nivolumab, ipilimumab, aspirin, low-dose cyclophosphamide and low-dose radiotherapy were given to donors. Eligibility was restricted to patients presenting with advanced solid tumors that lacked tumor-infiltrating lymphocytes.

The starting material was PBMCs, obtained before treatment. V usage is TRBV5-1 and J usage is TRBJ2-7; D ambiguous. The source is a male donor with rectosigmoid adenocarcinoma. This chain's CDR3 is CASSLSDGEQYF. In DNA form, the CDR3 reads TGCGCCAGCAGCTTGTCAGATGGCGAGCAGTACTTC.